This TCR beta chain is from a study of control samples from healthy donors and cancer patients. TCRdb's copy holds only in-frame clones and misses some; the assay was immunoSEQ multiplex PCR. Of tens of thousands of clones listed, roughly 80% are singletons. The V gene lost 4 bases and the J gene lost 7 bases, with 13 bases spanning the gap. Germline assignment: CDR1 LGHDT and CDR2 YNNKEL (reference sequence). The CDR3 is 13 amino acids. Sample: blood. The TCR sequence derives from a man aged 70-80 years in good health. The chain links TRBV3-1 (or the pseudogene TRBV3-2) to TRBJ1-2; D possibly corresponds to TRBD1 (6 bases). DNA of the CDR3: TGTGCCAGCAGCCCCCCTCAAGGGGGTGGCTACACCTTC. This encodes CASSPPQGGGYTF.